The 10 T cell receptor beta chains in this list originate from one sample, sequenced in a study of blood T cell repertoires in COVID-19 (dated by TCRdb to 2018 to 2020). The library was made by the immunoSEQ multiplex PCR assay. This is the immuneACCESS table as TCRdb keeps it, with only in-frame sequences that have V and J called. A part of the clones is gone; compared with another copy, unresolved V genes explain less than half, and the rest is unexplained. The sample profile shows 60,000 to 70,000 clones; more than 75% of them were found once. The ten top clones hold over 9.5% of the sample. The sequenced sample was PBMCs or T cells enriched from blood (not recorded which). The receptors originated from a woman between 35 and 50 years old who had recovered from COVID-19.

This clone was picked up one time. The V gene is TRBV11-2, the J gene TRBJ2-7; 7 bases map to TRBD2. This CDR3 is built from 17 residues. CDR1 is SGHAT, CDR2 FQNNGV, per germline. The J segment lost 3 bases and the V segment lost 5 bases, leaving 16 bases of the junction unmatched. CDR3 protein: CASSQVVGRVIFYEQYF. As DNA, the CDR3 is TGTGCCAGCAGCCAAGTCGTAGGGAGGGTGATTTTCTACGAGCAGTACTTC.

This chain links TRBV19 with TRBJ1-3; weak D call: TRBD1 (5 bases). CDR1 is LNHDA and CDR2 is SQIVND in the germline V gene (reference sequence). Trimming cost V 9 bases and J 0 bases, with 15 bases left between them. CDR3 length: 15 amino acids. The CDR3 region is CASTWGRFSGNTIYF. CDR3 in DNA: TGTGCCAGCACCTGGGGCAGATTCTCTGGAAACACCATATATTTT.

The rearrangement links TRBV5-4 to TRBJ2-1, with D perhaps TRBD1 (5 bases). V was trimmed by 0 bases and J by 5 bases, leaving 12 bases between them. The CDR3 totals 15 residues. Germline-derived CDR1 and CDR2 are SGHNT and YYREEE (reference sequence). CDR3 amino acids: CASSLGGRGDNEQFF. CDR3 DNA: TGTGCCAGCAGCTTGGGGGGTAGGGGCGACAATGAGCAGTTCTTC.

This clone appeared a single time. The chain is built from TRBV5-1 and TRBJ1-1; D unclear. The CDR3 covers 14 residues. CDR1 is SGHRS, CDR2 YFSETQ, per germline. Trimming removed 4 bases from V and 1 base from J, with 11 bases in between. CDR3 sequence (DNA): TGCGCCAGCAGCCCCGGGGAATGGAACACTGAAGCTTTCTTT. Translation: CASSPGEWNTEAFF.

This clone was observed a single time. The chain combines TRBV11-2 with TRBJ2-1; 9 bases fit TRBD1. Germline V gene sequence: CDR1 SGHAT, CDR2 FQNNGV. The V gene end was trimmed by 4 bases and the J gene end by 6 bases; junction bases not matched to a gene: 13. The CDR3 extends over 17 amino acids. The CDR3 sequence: CASSWGRWDRVVNEQFF. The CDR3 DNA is TGTGCCAGCAGCTGGGGGCGGTGGGACAGGGTGGTCAATGAGCAGTTCTTC.

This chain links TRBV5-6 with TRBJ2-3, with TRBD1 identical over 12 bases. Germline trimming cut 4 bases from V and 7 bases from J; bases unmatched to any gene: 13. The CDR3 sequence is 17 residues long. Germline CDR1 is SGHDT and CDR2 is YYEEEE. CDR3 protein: CASSHPGQGARFHTQYF. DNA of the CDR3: TGTGCCAGCAGCCACCCGGGACAGGGGGCGCGGTTCCATACGCAGTATTTT.

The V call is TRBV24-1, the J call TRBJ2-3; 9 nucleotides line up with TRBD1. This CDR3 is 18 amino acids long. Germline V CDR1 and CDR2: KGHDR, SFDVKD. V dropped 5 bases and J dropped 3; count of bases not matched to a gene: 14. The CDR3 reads CATSAPGGGTGYTDTQYF. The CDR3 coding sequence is TGTGCCACCAGTGCCCCCGGTGGCGGGACAGGGTATACAGATACGCAGTATTTT.

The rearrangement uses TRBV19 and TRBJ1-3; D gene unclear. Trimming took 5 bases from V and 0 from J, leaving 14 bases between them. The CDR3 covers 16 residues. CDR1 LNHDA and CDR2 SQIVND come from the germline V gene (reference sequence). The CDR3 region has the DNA TGTGCCAGTAGTGGTAACACACGTTCCTCTGGAAACACCATATATTTT. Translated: CASSGNTRSSGNTIYF. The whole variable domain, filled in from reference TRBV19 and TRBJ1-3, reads DGGITQSPKYLFRKEGQNVTLSCEQNLNHDAMYWYRQDPGQGLRLIYYSQIVNDFQKGDIAEGYSVSREKKESFPLTVTSAQKNPTAFYLCASSGNTRSSGNTIYFGEGSWLTVV.

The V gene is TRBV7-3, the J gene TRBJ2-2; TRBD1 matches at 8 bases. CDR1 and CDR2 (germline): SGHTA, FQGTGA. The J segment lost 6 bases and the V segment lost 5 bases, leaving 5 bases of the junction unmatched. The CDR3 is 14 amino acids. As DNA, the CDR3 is TGTGCCAGCAGCATACAGGGGGAATCCGGGGAGCTGTTTTTT. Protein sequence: CASSIQGESGELFF.

CDR3 sequence: CASSIAGGLTDTQYF. As DNA, the CDR3 is TGTGCCAGTAGTATAGCGGGGGGCCTCACAGATACGCAGTATTTT. V is TRBV19 and J is TRBJ2-3, with D possibly matching TRBD2 (7 bases). V was pared by 1 base and J by 2 bases, with 10 bases between. CDR1 and CDR2 from the germline V gene are LNHDA and SQIVND (reference sequence). This CDR3 has 15 amino acids.